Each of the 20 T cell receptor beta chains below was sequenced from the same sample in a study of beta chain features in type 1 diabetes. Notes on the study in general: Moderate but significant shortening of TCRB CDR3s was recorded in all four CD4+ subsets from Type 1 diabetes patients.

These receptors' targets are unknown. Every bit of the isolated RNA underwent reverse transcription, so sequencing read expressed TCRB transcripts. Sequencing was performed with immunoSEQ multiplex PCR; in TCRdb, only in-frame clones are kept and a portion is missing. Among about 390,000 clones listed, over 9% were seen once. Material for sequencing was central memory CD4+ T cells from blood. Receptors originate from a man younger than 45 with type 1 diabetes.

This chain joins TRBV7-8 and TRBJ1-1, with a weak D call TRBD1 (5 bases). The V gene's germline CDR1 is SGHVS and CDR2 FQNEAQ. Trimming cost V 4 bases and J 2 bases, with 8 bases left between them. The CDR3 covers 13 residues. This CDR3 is CASSSDSNTEAFF. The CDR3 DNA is TGTGCCAGCAGCTCCGACAGTAACACTGAAGCTTTCTTT.

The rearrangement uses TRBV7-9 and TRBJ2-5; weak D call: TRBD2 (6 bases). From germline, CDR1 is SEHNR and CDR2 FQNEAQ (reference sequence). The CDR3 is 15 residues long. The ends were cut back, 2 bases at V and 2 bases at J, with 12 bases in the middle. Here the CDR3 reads CASSLPRGIQETQYF. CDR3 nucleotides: TGTGCCAGCAGCTTACCCCGGGGGATTCAAGAGACCCAGTACTTC.

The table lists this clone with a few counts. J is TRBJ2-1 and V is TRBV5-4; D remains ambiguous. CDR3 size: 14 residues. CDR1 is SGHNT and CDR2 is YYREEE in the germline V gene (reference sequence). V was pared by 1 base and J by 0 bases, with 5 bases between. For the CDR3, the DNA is TGTGCCAGCAGCTTGACAGCCTCCTACAATGAGCAGTTCTTC. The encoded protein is CASSLTASYNEQFF.

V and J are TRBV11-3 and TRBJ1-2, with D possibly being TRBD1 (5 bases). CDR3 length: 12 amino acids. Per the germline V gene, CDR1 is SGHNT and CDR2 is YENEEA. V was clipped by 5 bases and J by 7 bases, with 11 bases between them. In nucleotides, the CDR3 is TGTGCCAGCAGCCATGGACAACTTGGCTACACCTTC. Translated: CASSHGQLGYTF.

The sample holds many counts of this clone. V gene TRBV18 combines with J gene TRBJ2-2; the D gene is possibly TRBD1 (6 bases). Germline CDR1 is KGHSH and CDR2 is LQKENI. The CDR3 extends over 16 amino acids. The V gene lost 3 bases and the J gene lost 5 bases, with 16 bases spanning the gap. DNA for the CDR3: TGTGCCAGCTCACCTCTAGGGGGACGCATGACCGGGGAGCTGTTTTTT. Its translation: CASSPLGGRMTGELFF.

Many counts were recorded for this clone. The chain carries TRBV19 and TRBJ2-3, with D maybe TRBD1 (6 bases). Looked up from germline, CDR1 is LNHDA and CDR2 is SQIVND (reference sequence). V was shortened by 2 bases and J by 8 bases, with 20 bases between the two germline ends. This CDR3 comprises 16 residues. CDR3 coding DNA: TGTGCCAGTAGTATATATCAGGGGATGGGGGAGATTACGCAGTATTTT. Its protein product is CASSIYQGMGEITQYF.

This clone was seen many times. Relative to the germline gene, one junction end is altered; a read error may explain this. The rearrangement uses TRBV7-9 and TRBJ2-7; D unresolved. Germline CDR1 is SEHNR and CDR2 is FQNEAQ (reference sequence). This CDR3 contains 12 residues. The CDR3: CASSFGQNLINF. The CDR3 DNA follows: TGTGCCAGCAGCTTCGGGCAGAACCTCATTAATTTC.

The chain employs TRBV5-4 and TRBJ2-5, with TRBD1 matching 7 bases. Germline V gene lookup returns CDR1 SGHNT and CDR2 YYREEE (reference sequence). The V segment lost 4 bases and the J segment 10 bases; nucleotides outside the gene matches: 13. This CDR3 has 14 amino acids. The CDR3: CASSPFRETGDQYF. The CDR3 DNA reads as TGTGCCAGCAGCCCTTTTAGGGAAACAGGGGACCAGTACTTC.

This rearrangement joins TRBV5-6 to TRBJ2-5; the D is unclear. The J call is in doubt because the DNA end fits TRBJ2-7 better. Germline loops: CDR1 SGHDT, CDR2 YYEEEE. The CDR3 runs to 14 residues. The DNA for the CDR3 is TGTGCCAGCAGCTTGGGCTCCGGTCCCCACGAGCAGTACTTC. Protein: CASSLGSGPHEQYF.

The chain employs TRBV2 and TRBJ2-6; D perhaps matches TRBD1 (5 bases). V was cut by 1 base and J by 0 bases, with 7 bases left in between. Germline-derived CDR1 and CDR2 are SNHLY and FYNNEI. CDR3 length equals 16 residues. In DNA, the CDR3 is TGTGCCAGCAGTGAAGACAGGAACTCTGGGGCCAACGTCCTGACTTTC. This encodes CASSEDRNSGANVLTF.

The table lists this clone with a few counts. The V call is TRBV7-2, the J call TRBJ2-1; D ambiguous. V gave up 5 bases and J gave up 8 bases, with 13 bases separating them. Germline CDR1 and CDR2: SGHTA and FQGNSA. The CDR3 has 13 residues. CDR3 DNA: TGTGCCAGCAGCCGTTGGGGAAATTATGAGCAGTTCTTC. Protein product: CASSRWGNYEQFF.

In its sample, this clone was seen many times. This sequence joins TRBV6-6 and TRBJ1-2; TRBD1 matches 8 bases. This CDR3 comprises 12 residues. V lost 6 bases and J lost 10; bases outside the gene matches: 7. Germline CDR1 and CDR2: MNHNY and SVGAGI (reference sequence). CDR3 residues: CASRGTGATYTF. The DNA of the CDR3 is TGTGCCAGCAGGGGGACAGGAGCTACCTACACCTTC.

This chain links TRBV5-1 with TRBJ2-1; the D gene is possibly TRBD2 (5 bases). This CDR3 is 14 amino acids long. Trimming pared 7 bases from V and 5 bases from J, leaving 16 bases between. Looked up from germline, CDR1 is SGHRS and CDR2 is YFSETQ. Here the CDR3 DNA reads TGCGCCAGCGGGCTGGAGGTGGGCAACAATGAGCAGTTCTTC. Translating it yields CASGLEVGNNEQFF.

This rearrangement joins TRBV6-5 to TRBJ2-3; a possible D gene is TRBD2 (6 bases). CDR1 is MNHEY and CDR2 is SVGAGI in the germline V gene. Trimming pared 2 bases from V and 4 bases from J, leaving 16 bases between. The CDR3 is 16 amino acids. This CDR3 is CASSYGGKGLADTQYF. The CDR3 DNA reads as TGTGCCAGCAGTTACGGGGGGAAGGGCCTCGCAGATACGCAGTATTTT.

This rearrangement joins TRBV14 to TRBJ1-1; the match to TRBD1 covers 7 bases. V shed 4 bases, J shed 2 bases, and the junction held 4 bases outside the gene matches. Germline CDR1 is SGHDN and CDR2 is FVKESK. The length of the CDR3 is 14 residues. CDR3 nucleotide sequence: TGTGCCAGCAGCCTGCGGACAGGTAACACTGAAGCTTTCTTT. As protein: CASSLRTGNTEAFF.

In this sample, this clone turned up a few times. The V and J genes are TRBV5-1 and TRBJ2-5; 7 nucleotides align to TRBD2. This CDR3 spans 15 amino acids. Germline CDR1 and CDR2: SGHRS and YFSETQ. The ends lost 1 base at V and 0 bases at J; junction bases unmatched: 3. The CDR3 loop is CASSLILADQETQYF. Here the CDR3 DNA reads TGCGCCAGCAGCTTGATTCTAGCGGACCAAGAGACCCAGTACTTC.

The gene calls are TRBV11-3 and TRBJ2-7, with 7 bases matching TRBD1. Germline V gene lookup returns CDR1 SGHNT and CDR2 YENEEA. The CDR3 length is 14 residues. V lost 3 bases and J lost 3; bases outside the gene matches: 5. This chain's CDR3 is CASSFIGTVYEQYF. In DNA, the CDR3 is TGTGCCAGCAGCTTTATCGGGACAGTCTACGAGCAGTACTTC.

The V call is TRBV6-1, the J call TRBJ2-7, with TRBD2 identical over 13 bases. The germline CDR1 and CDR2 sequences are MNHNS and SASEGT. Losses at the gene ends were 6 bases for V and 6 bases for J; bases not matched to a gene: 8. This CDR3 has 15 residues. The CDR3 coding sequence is TGTGCCAGCAGCCGCGGACTAGCGGGAGAGGCCGAGCAGTACTTC. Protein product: CASSRGLAGEAEQYF.

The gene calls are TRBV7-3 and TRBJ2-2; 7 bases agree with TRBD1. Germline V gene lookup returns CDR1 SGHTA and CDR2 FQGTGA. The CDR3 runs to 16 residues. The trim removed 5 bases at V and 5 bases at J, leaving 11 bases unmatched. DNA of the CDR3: TGTGCCAGCAGCATAGGGACAGCCCTATGGACCGGGGAGCTGTTTTTT. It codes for CASSIGTALWTGELFF.

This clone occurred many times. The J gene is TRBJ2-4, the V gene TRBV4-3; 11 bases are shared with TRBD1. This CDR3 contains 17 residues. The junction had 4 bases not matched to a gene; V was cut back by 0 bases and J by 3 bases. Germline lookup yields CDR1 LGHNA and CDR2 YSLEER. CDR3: CASSQDGTGGIKNIQYF. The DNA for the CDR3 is TGCGCCAGCAGCCAAGACGGGACAGGGGGGATCAAAAACATTCAGTACTTC.